This TCR beta chain came from a study of T-cell reconstitution after alpha-beta-depleted transplantation in children. This CDR3 comprises 18 residues. Unmatched junction bases numbered 12, after V lost 6 bases and J lost 2 bases. Germline V gene data show CDR1 as SGHRS and CDR2 as YFSETQ. Molecular barcoding with unique molecular identifiers was used for the TCRbeta library. TCRdb reanalysed the PCR reads using MiXCR and keeps one entry per CDR3 protein. Altogether 780,000 or so distinct CDR3 sequences are present, roughly 16% being singletons, with the ten largest covering 5%. The rearrangement links TRBV5-1 to TRBJ2-1; the match to TRBD2 covers 12 bases. The sequenced sample was PBMCs, mostly from graft donor cells, obtained 360 days after TCRalphabeta/CD19-depleted stem cell transplant. The clonotype was recovered from a male patient aged 5 to 17 who had a stem cell transplant for acute lymphoblastic leukemia, so the T cells may come from the graft donor. The DNA for the CDR3 is TGCGCCAGCACCGCAAGGACTAGCGGGATTACCACCTACAATGAGCAGTTCTTC. This encodes CASTARTSGITTYNEQFF.